These T cell receptor beta chains were read from a single sample in a study of T cells in Graves' hyperthyroidism and ophthalmopathy. Using its own MiXCR run on the multiplex PCR reads, TCRdb lists one record per CDR3 protein. The repertoire has 460,000 or so distinct CDR3 sequences, about 15% of them found once; the top ten carry about a sixth. Sequenced sample: blood. The receptors were gathered from a woman aged 18 to 35 with Graves' hyperthyroidism. The CDR3 runs from the conserved cysteine through the conserved F or W. The order of the fields is V gene, clone size, D gene, CDR3 length, J gene, CDR3 protein, CDR3 DNA. The D gene is left open where the match is weak. Clone size is given for some rows only: seen once, a few or many times, or a class if the clone is expanded.

V: TRBV6-4; size: -; D: -; length: 15; J: TRBJ2-1; CDR3: CASSPTSSSYNEQFF; DNA: TGTGCCAGCAGTCCAACTAGTTCCTCCTACAATGAGCAGTTCTTC
V: TRBV28; size: many; D: TRBD1; length: 14; J: TRBJ2-1; CDR3: CASSLRDRANEQFF; DNA: TGTGCCAGCAGTTTAAGGGACAGGGCGAATGAGCAGTTCTTC
V: TRBV7-9; size: many; D: TRBD2; length: 16; J: TRBJ2-3; CDR3: CASSQGTSANADTQYF; DNA: TGTGCCAGCAGCCAAGGGACTAGCGCTAACGCAGATACGCAGTATTTT
V: TRBV11-1; size: many; D: -; length: 14; J: TRBJ2-5; CDR3: CASSQDRTGETQYF; DNA: TGTGCCAGCAGTCAAGACCGCACGGGAGAGACCCAGTACTTC
V: TRBV4-1; size: -; D: TRBD1; length: 16; J: TRBJ2-7; CDR3: CVSSQWIRQGSREQYF; DNA: TGCGTCAGCAGCCAGTGGATCAGACAGGGCTCTCGCGAGCAGTACTTC
V: TRBV27; size: -; D: TRBD2; length: 16; J: TRBJ2-2; CDR3: CASSLGTSGITGELFF; DNA: TGTGCCAGCAGTCTCGGGACTAGCGGGATTACCGGGGAGCTGTTTTTT
V: TRBV2; size: -; D: -; length: 18; J: TRBJ1-5; CDR3: CASSSPDLLPDSNQPQHF; DNA: TGTGCCAGCAGTTCCCCGGACCTTCTCCCTGATAGCAATCAGCCCCAGCATTTT
V: TRBV7-3; size: many; D: -; length: 13; J: TRBJ2-1; CDR3: CASSLTSYNEQFF; DNA: TGTGCCAGCAGCTTAACGTCGTACAATGAGCAGTTCTTC
V: TRBV30; size: many; D: TRBD1; length: 15; J: TRBJ1-1; CDR3: CAWRNGQGQRTEAFF; DNA: TGTGCCTGGAGGAACGGACAGGGACAAAGAACTGAAGCTTTCTTT
V: TRBV18; size: many; D: -; length: 15; J: TRBJ2-1; CDR3: CASSPDQSSYNEQFF; DNA: TGTGCCAGCTCACCAGACCAGAGCTCCTACAATGAGCAGTTCTTC
V: TRBV30; size: many; D: TRBD1; length: 15; J: TRBJ1-5; CDR3: CAWNQGAGSGQPQHF; DNA: TGTGCCTGGAATCAGGGGGCAGGCAGCGGTCAGCCCCAGCATTTT
V: TRBV7-9; size: few; D: -; length: 15; J: TRBJ1-2; CDR3: CASSLEGVDLYGYTF; DNA: TGTGCCAGCAGCTTAGAGGGGGTGGACCTCTATGGCTACACCTTC
V: TRBV6-1; size: many; D: -; length: 16; J: TRBJ2-1; CDR3: CASSEALGGGNNEQFF; DNA: TGTGCCAGCAGTGAAGCGCTCGGAGGTGGGAACAATGAGCAGTTCTTC
V: TRBV29-1; size: -; D: TRBD1; length: 15; J: TRBJ2-7; CDR3: CSATRQGRGEYEQYF; DNA: TGCAGCGCCACGCGACAGGGAAGGGGAGAGTACGAGCAGTACTTC
V: TRBV19; size: few; D: -; length: 11; J: TRBJ2-3; CDR3: CASSIADTQYF; DNA: TGTGCCAGTAGTATTGCAGATACGCAGTATTTT
V: TRBV7-9; size: many; D: -; length: 14; J: TRBJ2-7; CDR3: CASSRDWGTNEQYF; DNA: TGTGCCAGCAGCCGGGATTGGGGCACGAACGAGCAGTACTTC
V: TRBV2; size: many; D: TRBD2; length: 18; J: TRBJ2-1; CDR3: CASSPPPSGRTSYNEQFF; DNA: TGTGCCAGCAGCCCCCCCCCTAGCGGGAGGACCTCCTACAATGAGCAGTTCTTC
V: TRBV3-1; size: many; D: -; length: 17; J: TRBJ2-1; CDR3: CASSQDLADSFYNEQFF; DNA: TGTGCCAGCAGCCAAGATTTGGCAGACTCTTTTTACAATGAGCAGTTCTTC
V: TRBV10-3; size: many; D: TRBD1; length: 14; J: TRBJ2-1; CDR3: CAIRDRGSYNEQFF; DNA: TGTGCCATCAGGGACAGGGGCTCCTACAATGAGCAGTTCTTC
V: TRBV24-1; size: many; D: -; length: 14; J: TRBJ1-5; CDR3: CATSDFRVPEPQHF; DNA: TGTGCCACCAGTGATTTTCGAGTACCGGAGCCCCAGCATTTT
V: TRBV3-1; size: many; D: -; length: 15; J: TRBJ2-7; CDR3: CASSQSGPSSYEQYF; DNA: TGTGCCAGCAGCCAGTCAGGACCTTCTAGCTACGAGCAGTACTTC
V: TRBV4-1; size: -; D: -; length: 15; J: TRBJ1-1; CDR3: CASSQDRDSYTEAFF; DNA: TGCGCCAGCAGCCAAGACAGGGATAGTTACACTGAAGCTTTCTTT
V: TRBV4-2; size: many; D: TRBD2; length: 14; J: TRBJ2-1; CDR3: CASSQERESNEQFF; DNA: TGTGCCAGCAGCCAAGAGCGGGAGTCAAATGAGCAGTTCTTC
V: TRBV6-1; size: few; D: TRBD1; length: 15; J: TRBJ1-1; CDR3: CASSAPGQGNTEAFF; DNA: TGTGCCAGCAGTGCACCGGGACAGGGGAACACTGAAGCTTTCTTT
V: TRBV6-2/TRBV6-3; size: few; D: TRBD1; length: 16; J: TRBJ2-5; CDR3: CASSRWGDRGGETQYF; DNA: TGTGCCAGCAGCCGATGGGGAGACAGGGGAGGAGAGACCCAGTACTTC
V: TRBV6-1; size: many; D: -; length: 15; J: TRBJ1-2; CDR3: CASSRGLDGNYGYTF; DNA: TGTGCCAGCAGTAGAGGGCTAGATGGGAACTATGGCTACACCTTC
V: TRBV2; size: many; D: TRBD2; length: 14; J: TRBJ2-1; CDR3: CASTPSGRLGEQFF; DNA: TGTGCCAGCACCCCTAGCGGGAGGTTGGGTGAGCAGTTCTTC
V: TRBV14; size: many; D: TRBD1; length: 16; J: TRBJ1-2; CDR3: CASSQEDRNPFYGYTF; DNA: TGTGCCAGCAGCCAAGAGGACAGGAATCCCTTCTATGGCTACACCTTC
V: TRBV7-9; size: few; D: -; length: 15; J: TRBJ2-5; CDR3: CASRGSMGRRETQYF; DNA: TGTGCCAGCAGGGGGTCGATGGGTAGGCGAGAGACCCAGTACTTC
V: TRBV11-2; size: many; D: -; length: 14; J: TRBJ2-7; CDR3: CASSLSQGHYEQYF; DNA: TGTGCCAGCAGCTTAAGTCAGGGTCACTACGAGCAGTACTTC
V: TRBV11-2; size: -; D: -; length: 17; J: TRBJ1-6; CDR3: CASSQFSGDGGAAPLHF; DNA: TGTGCCAGCAGTCAATTTAGCGGGGACGGAGGGGCGGCACCCCTCCACTTT
V: TRBV27; size: many; D: -; length: 16; J: TRBJ1-1; CDR3: CASSFSLRRMNTEAFF; DNA: TGTGCCAGCAGTTTCTCCCTTCGTCGGATGAACACTGAAGCTTTCTTT
V: TRBV7-2; size: many; D: TRBD2; length: 17; J: TRBJ2-3; CDR3: CASSLAPSWTSGRTQYF; DNA: TGTGCCAGCAGCTTAGCCCCCTCTTGGACTAGCGGGAGGACGCAGTATTTT
V: TRBV20-1; size: many; D: -; length: 11; J: TRBJ2-2; CDR3: CSASDGGELFF; DNA: TGCAGTGCTAGCGACGGCGGGGAGCTGTTTTTT
V: TRBV6-1; size: -; D: TRBD2; length: 15; J: TRBJ2-1; CDR3: CASRKLAGVYNEQFF; DNA: TGTGCCAGCAGGAAACTAGCGGGAGTCTACAATGAGCAGTTCTTC
V: TRBV24-1; size: many; D: TRBD2; length: 19; J: TRBJ2-1; CDR3: CATSDFPSTSGRAGNEQFF; DNA: TGTGCCACCAGTGATTTTCCATCGACTAGCGGGAGGGCCGGAAATGAGCAGTTCTTC
V: TRBV20-1; size: many; D: TRBD1; length: 12; J: TRBJ1-6; CDR3: CSGQGLQSPLHF; DNA: TGCAGTGGACAGGGTTTGCAGTCACCCCTCCACTTT
V: TRBV5-4; size: few; D: TRBD2; length: 16; J: TRBJ2-5; CDR3: CASSLSTSGGLSAQYF; DNA: TGTGCCAGCAGCTTGAGCACTAGCGGGGGCCTTTCGGCCCAGTACTTC
V: TRBV14; size: many; D: -; length: 13; J: TRBJ2-3; CDR3: CASSKQNTDTQYF; DNA: TGTGCCAGCAGCAAACAAAACACAGATACGCAGTATTTT
V: TRBV9; size: -; D: -; length: 13; J: TRBJ1-6; CDR3: CASSSTQNSPLHF; DNA: TGTGCCAGCAGCTCGACCCAAAATTCACCCCTCCACTTT
V: TRBV3-1; size: many; D: TRBD2; length: 16; J: TRBJ2-1; CDR3: CASSRPLAGVYNEQFF; DNA: TGTGCCAGCAGCCGACCCCTAGCGGGAGTTTACAATGAGCAGTTCTTC
V: TRBV12-3/TRBV12-4; size: many; D: -; length: 12; J: TRBJ2-7; CDR3: CASSSSGYEQYF; DNA: TGTGCCAGCAGTTCCTCAGGGTACGAGCAGTACTTC
V: TRBV11-2; size: -; D: TRBD2; length: 18; J: TRBJ2-1; CDR3: CASCLVGVGLAGYNEQFF; DNA: TGTGCCAGCTGCTTGGTAGGCGTGGGACTAGCGGGATACAATGAGCAGTTCTTC
V: TRBV15; size: few; D: TRBD1; length: 15; J: TRBJ1-1; CDR3: CATRAGQGLLTEAFF; DNA: TGTGCCACCCGGGCGGGACAGGGGCTCCTCACTGAAGCTTTCTTT
V: TRBV19; size: few; D: TRBD2; length: 15; J: TRBJ2-7; CDR3: CASSIYAGGFYEQYF; DNA: TGTGCCAGTAGTATTTATGCGGGAGGGTTCTACGAGCAGTACTTC
V: TRBV20-1; size: -; D: -; length: 15; J: TRBJ2-5; CDR3: CSARDPGSPLETQYF; DNA: TGCAGTGCTAGAGACCCGGGCTCCCCACTGGAGACCCAGTACTTC
V: TRBV27; size: few; D: -; length: 17; J: TRBJ2-1; CDR3: CASTSRGGWTPYNEQFF; DNA: TGTGCCAGCACCTCAAGGGGGGGGTGGACTCCCTACAATGAGCAGTTCTTC
V: TRBV7-9; size: few; D: TRBD2; length: 17; J: TRBJ2-1; CDR3: CASSLGLRGRADNEQFF; DNA: TGTGCCAGCAGCTTAGGGCTACGAGGGAGGGCCGACAATGAGCAGTTCTTC
V: TRBV12-3/TRBV12-4; size: many; D: TRBD1; length: 15; J: TRBJ1-6; CDR3: CASSPGTGINSPLHF; DNA: TGTGCCAGCAGTCCCGGGACAGGGATTAATTCACCCCTCCACTTT
V: TRBV19; size: -; D: -; length: 12; J: TRBJ1-4; CDR3: CASSRPPGKLFF; DNA: TGTGCCAGTAGTCGACCCCCAGGAAAACTGTTTTTT
V: TRBV6-1; size: few; D: -; length: 15; J: TRBJ1-4; CDR3: CASRPEAATNEKLFF; DNA: TGTGCCAGCAGACCTGAGGCGGCAACTAATGAAAAACTGTTTTTT
V: TRBV2; size: many; D: -; length: 16; J: TRBJ2-1; CDR3: CASSEEAFSSYNEQFF; DNA: TGTGCCAGCAGTGAGGAGGCCTTCAGCTCCTACAATGAGCAGTTCTTC
V: TRBV20-1; size: few; D: -; length: 15; J: TRBJ1-5; CDR3: CSASRSTGSNQPQHF; DNA: TGCAGTGCTAGCCGATCGACAGGTAGCAATCAGCCCCAGCATTTT
V: TRBV28; size: many; D: TRBD1; length: 14; J: TRBJ2-5; CDR3: CASSPDRGVETQYF; DNA: TGTGCCAGCAGCCCCGACAGGGGGGTGGAGACCCAGTACTTC
V: TRBV5-1; size: many; D: -; length: 14; J: TRBJ2-5; CDR3: CASRELQGGETQYF; DNA: TGCGCCAGCAGGGAGCTGCAGGGCGGTGAGACCCAGTACTTC
V: TRBV24-1; size: many; D: -; length: 13; J: TRBJ1-5; CDR3: CATGGGSNQPQHF; DNA: TGTGCCACGGGTGGCGGTAGCAATCAGCCCCAGCATTTT
V: TRBV6-1; size: few; D: TRBD1; length: 18; J: TRBJ1-6; CDR3: CASTYRTGLSSYNSPLHF; DNA: TGTGCCAGCACTTACAGGACAGGTCTTAGCTCCTATAATTCACCCCTCCACTTT